Given below is one T cell receptor beta chain in context. The V and J ends lost 0 bases and 5 bases, in that order; junction bases with no gene match: 13. The germline V gene has CDR1 SGHRS and CDR2 YFSETQ. This CDR3 comprises 17 residues. The sample belongs to a study of blood T cell repertoires in COVID-19. Study context: From T cells, B-cell-depleted T cells, or PBMCs came the material, which was cDNA or gDNA.

Authors' processing steps: It was from reference gene primer amplification that nucleated cell counts were estimated. Measured with immunoSEQ multiplex PCR; TCRdb has only the in-frame clones, and not every one. That table furnishes V, J and clone size, whereas the DNA furnished D and trimming. The data contain 280,000 or so clones, about 85% of them singletons. The gene calls are TRBV5-1 and TRBJ2-5; 7 nucleotides agree with TRBD2. Input material: peripheral blood. The receptor comes from a human donor in a cohort sampled during active COVID-19. This CDR3 is CASSLALRRGRVETQYF. The CDR3, as DNA: TGCGCCAGCAGCTTGGCCTTGAGGCGCGGGAGAGTGGAGACCCAGTACTTC.